These T cell receptor beta chains were read from a single sample in a study of Graves' ophthalmopathy and Graves' hyperthyroidism. TCRdb re-called the multiplex PCR reads through MiXCR, storing one row per CDR3 protein. Found here are 600,000 to 650,000 distinct CDR3 sequences, approximately 21% of them singletons; the top ten hold approximately 6.9%. Sequences were obtained from peripheral blood. The receptors stem from a young woman with stable Graves' hyperthyroidism. Some clones in this sample may be carry-over from other donors' samples. Each CDR3 is given with its conserved first and last residue. Each record gives: J gene, clone size, V gene, D gene, CDR3 protein, CDR3 DNA. D genes are given only for firm matches. Clone size is shown for a subset of rows, as once, few, many or a class of expanded clone.

TRBJ2-2 | NA | TRBV30 | TRBD1 | CAWDRGPTGELFF | TGTGCCTGGGACAGGGGGCCCACCGGGGAGCTGTTTTTT
TRBJ1-2 | NA | TRBV6-1 | NA | CASSAQGTSNYGYTF | TGTGCCAGCAGTGCGCAGGGGACAAGTAACTATGGCTACACCTTC
TRBJ2-7 | NA | TRBV6-5 | NA | CASSYSSGASYEQYF | TGTGCCAGCAGTTACTCCTCAGGGGCGTCCTACGAGCAGTACTTC
TRBJ1-1 | many | TRBV6-1 | TRBD1 | CASSEGGRTGYTEAFF | TGTGCCAGCAGTGAAGGGGGAAGGACAGGCTACACTGAAGCTTTCTTT
TRBJ2-2 | many | TRBV19 | NA | CASSILLTGELFF | TGTGCCAGTAGTATCCTCCTCACCGGGGAGCTGTTTTTT
TRBJ2-2 | NA | TRBV20-1 | TRBD2 | CSARIYDLSGRNTGELFF | TGCAGTGCTAGGATATATGATCTCAGCGGGAGGAACACCGGGGAGCTGTTTTTT
TRBJ1-6 | many | TRBV6-5 | NA | CASSYSGQGNSPLHF | TGTGCCAGCAGTTACTCGGGCCAGGGGAATTCACCCCTCCACTTT
TRBJ1-1 | NA | TRBV6-1 | NA | CASRTLPEPEAFF | TGTGCCAGCAGGACGCTTCCCGAACCTGAAGCTTTCTTT
TRBJ2-5 | many | TRBV6-1 | NA | CASSAGTEKGGETQYF | TGTGCCAGCAGTGCCGGGACAGAAAAGGGAGGTGAGACCCAGTACTTC
TRBJ2-7 | many | TRBV20-1 | NA | CSAMGRTGAYEQYF | TGCAGTGCCATGGGCCGGACCGGGGCCTACGAGCAGTACTTC
TRBJ2-7 | many | TRBV15 | TRBD2 | CATSRFPSQGLNYEQYF | TGTGCCACCAGCAGGTTTCCGAGTCAGGGACTAAACTACGAGCAGTACTTC
TRBJ1-6 | NA | TRBV15 | NA | CATSREAYSPLHF | TGTGCCACCAGCAGAGAGGCGTATTCACCCCTCCACTTT
TRBJ2-5 | NA | TRBV11-3 | NA | CASSPGLIDQETQYF | TGTGCCAGCAGCCCCGGACTGATAGACCAAGAGACCCAGTACTTC
TRBJ1-6 | NA | TRBV4-1 | NA | CASSYDFSYNSPLHF | TGCGCCAGCAGCTACGACTTCTCCTATAATTCACCCCTCCACTTT
TRBJ1-1 | many | TRBV5-1 | TRBD1 | CASSLDGTGSSTEAFF | TGCGCCAGCAGCTTGGATGGGACAGGGAGTAGTACTGAAGCTTTCTTT
TRBJ1-2 | NA | TRBV2 | NA | CASSPTANGYTF | TGTGCCAGCAGTCCGACAGCTAATGGCTACACCTTC
TRBJ1-3 | many | TRBV10-3 | NA | CAISERRGNSGNTIYF | TGTGCCATCAGTGAGCGCCGGGGGAACTCTGGAAACACCATATATTTT
TRBJ1-3 | few | TRBV12-3/TRBV12-4 | TRBD1 | CASRGQERSGNTIYF | TGTGCCAGCAGGGGACAGGAAAGGTCTGGAAACACCATATATTTT
TRBJ1-5 | few | TRBV19 | NA | CASSIPRDTKGNQPQHF | TGTGCCAGTAGTATACCCCGGGACACCAAGGGCAATCAGCCCCAGCATTTT
TRBJ2-5 | NA | TRBV12-3/TRBV12-4 | TRBD2 | CASSSGLAGGSTQYF | TGTGCCAGCAGTTCAGGACTAGCGGGGGGATCGACCCAGTACTTC